This TCR beta chain was documented in a study of blood T cell repertoires in COVID-19. About the research overall: From the United States, Italy and Spain came samples of acute and convalescent COVID-19. T cells, B-cell-depleted T cells, or PBMCs supplied cDNA or gDNA.

Germline lookup yields CDR1 MNHNS and CDR2 SASEGT. The ends lost 2 bases at V and 0 bases at J; junction bases unmatched: 4. The CDR3 consists of 15 residues. Per the study methods: Estimation of nucleated cell counts was performed using reference gene primer amplification. Here immunoSEQ multiplex PCR was the method, and the copy in TCRdb shows in-frame clones only, minus some. V and J calls plus clone size are reproduced from that table; the DNA served to infer D and trimming. Counted here are 26,000 or so clones, roughly 91% occurring once; the ten biggest clones make up approximately 16%. The V gene is TRBV6-1, the J gene TRBJ2-7, with TRBD1 matching over 7 bases. The sample taken for sequencing was peripheral blood. This receptor was obtained from a human donor with active COVID-19. The donor label of this sample is uncertain. CDR3 DNA sequence: TGTGCCAGCAGTGAATTACGACAGGGCTCCTACGAGCAGTACTTC. It specifies CASSELRQGSYEQYF.